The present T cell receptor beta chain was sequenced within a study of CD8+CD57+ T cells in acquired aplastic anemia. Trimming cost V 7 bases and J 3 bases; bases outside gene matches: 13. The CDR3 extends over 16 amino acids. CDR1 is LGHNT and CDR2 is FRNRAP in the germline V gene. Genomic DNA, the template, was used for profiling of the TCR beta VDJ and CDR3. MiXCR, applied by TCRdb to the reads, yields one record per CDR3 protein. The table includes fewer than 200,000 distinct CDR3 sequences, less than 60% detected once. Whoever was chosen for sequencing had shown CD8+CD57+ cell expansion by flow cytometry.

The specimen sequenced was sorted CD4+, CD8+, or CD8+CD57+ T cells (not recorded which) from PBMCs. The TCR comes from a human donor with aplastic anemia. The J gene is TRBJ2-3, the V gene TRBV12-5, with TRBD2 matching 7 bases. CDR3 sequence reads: CASESGQRGGTDTQYF. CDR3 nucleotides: TGTGCTAGTGAGTCCGGCCAGCGGGGTGGGACAGATACGCAGTATTTT.